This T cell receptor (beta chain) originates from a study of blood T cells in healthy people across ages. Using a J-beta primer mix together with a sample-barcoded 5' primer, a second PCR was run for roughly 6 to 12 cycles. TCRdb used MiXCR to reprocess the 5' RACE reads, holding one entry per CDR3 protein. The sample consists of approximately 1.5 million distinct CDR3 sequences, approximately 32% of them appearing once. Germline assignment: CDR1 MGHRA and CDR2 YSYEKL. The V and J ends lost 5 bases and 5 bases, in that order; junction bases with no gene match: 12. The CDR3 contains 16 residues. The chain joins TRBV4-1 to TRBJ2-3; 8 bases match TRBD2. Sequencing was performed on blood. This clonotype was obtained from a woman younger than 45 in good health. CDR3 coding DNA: TGCGCCAGCAGCTCCCGACTAGCGAACGCACAAGATACGCAGTATTTT. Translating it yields CASSSRLANAQDTQYF.